The clone carrying this T cell receptor (beta chain) has only one observation. The data derive from a study of blood T cell repertoires in COVID-19. Study information: Acute and convalescent COVID-19 specimens originated in the United States, Italy and Spain. From T cells, B-cell-depleted T cells, or PBMCs came the material, which was cDNA or gDNA.

Under the authors' procedure: Amplified reference gene primers provided the basis for estimating nucleated cell counts. TCRdb's copy holds only in-frame clones and misses some; the assay was immunoSEQ multiplex PCR. The V and J calls and clone size come from that table; D and trimming were worked out from the DNA. The table records approximately 70,000 clones, under 95% of them present only once. The V gene's germline CDR1 is SGDLS and CDR2 YYNGEE. The CDR3 sequence is 16 residues long. The V end lost 0 bases, the J end lost 9 bases, and 16 bases lay between the germline ends. The sample was peripheral blood. This sequence joins TRBV9 and TRBJ1-6; D is possibly TRBD1 (6 bases). This clonotype was sampled from a human donor in a cohort sampled during active COVID-19. The CDR3 reads CASSVGGGPPSSPLHF. As DNA, the CDR3 is TGTGCCAGCAGCGTAGGAGGGGGTCCCCCATCTTCACCCCTCCACTTT.